A single sample is the source of the 19 T cell receptor beta chains below, sequenced in a study of neoadjuvant nivolumab and ipilimumab in lung cancer. The assay was immunoSEQ multiplex PCR, and TCRdb's table has in-frame clones only and misses some. The sample records tens of thousands of clones, 80% being singletons. The sample in question was peripheral blood, obtained before neoadjuvant nivolumab, alone or with ipilimumab. Every receptor here comes from an adult with non-small cell lung cancer.

The chain has TRBV18 and TRBJ1-2; unclear D gene. From germline, CDR1 is KGHSH and CDR2 LQKENI. The length of the CDR3 is 14 residues. The V end lost 3 bases, the J end lost 8 bases, and 16 bases lay between the germline ends. The CDR3 region is CASSPSREEGGYTF. CDR3 bases: TGTGCCAGCTCACCCTCCCGGGAAGAAGGGGGCTACACCTTC. The full variable domain, rest sourced from reference TRBV18 and TRBJ1-2, is NAGVMQNPRHLVRRRGQEARLRCSPMKGHSHVYWYRQLPEEGLKFMVYLQKENIIDESGMPKERFSAEFPKEGPSILRIQQVVRGDSAAYFCASSPSREEGGYTFGSGTRLTVV.

V gene TRBV6-5 combines with J gene TRBJ2-7, with D possibly called TRBD1 or TRBD2 (5 bases each). Per germline, CDR1 MNHEY and CDR2 SVGAGI. The CDR3 spans 15 residues. Trimming removed 2 bases at V and 6 bases at J, with 17 bases between. The CDR3 region has the DNA TGTGCCAGCAGTTACGGGGCGAGGGACGGATCCGAGCAGTACTTC. As protein: CASSYGARDGSEQYF.

This rearrangement joins TRBV7-9 to TRBJ1-1; D is ambiguous. The V end was cut by 4 bases, the J end by 0 bases, with 18 bases between. Germline V CDR1 and CDR2: SEHNR, FQNEAQ (reference sequence). This CDR3 contains 17 residues. CDR3 DNA sequence: TGTGCCAGCAGCTCAGCCCGGGCCTTAGGTTTGAACACTGAAGCTTTCTTT. It yields the protein CASSSARALGLNTEAFF. The whole variable domain, remainder taken from reference TRBV7-9 and TRBJ1-1, is DTGVSQNPRHKITKRGQNVTFRCDPISEHNRLYWYRQTLGQGPEFLTYFQNEAQLEKSRLLSDRFSAERPKGSFSTLEIQRTEQGDSAMYLCASSSARALGLNTEAFFGQGTRLTVV.

This chain connects TRBV13 to TRBJ2-3; 8 bases map to TRBD2. This CDR3 has 16 residues. V was pared by 4 bases and J by 0 bases, with 6 bases of the junction left unmatched. Germline CDR1 and CDR2: PRHDT and FYEKMQ (reference sequence). The DNA for the CDR3 is TGTGCCAGCAGCTCCACCGGGGGGGCTAGCACAGATACGCAGTATTTT. Translating it yields CASSSTGGASTDTQYF.

This clone turned up a few times. The J gene is TRBJ2-3, the V gene TRBV18, with D possibly matching TRBD2 (6 bases). The germline V gene has CDR1 KGHSH and CDR2 LQKENI. The CDR3 extends over 14 amino acids. V was trimmed by 4 bases and J by 5 bases, leaving 13 bases between them. The chain's CDR3 is CASSLASALDTQYF. For the CDR3, the DNA is TGTGCCAGCTCACTGGCTAGCGCCTTAGATACGCAGTATTTT.

The chain is built from TRBV7-2 and TRBJ2-7, with TRBD1 matching 8 bases. CDR1 and CDR2 from the germline V gene are SGHTA and FQGNSA. CDR3 length: 14 amino acids. The V and J ends lost 4 bases and 0 bases, in that order; junction bases with no gene match: 2. The CDR3 DNA reads as TGTGCCAGCAGCTGGACAGGGCCCTCCTACGAGCAGTACTTC. It specifies CASSWTGPSYEQYF. The whole variable domain, remainder taken from reference TRBV7-2 and TRBJ2-7, is GAGVSQSPSNKVTEKGKDVELRCDPISGHTALYWYRQSLGQGLEFLIYFQGNSAPDKSGLPSDRFSAERTGGSVSTLTIQRTQQEDSAVYLCASSWTGPSYEQYFGPGTRLTVT.

The chain combines TRBV4-1 with TRBJ2-7; D remains unclear. The CDR3 loop spans 13 amino acids. V was shortened by 0 bases and J by 6 bases, with 9 bases between the two germline ends. The germline V gene encodes CDR1 MGHRA and CDR2 YSYEKL. The CDR3 protein is CASSQDPFLEQYF. CDR3 bases: TGCGCCAGCAGCCAAGATCCCTTCCTCGAGCAGTACTTC.

This clone occurred once. V gene TRBV10-3 combines with J gene TRBJ1-1; perhaps TRBD1 as D (6 bases). The ends were cut back, 2 bases at V and 0 bases at J, with 7 bases in the middle. The CDR3 runs 14 residues. Germline values: CDR1 ENHRY, CDR2 SYGVKD. CDR3 protein: CAISEGTLNTEAFF. The DNA of the CDR3 is TGTGCCATCAGTGAGGGGACACTGAACACTGAAGCTTTCTTT.

The V and J genes are TRBV6-6 and TRBJ2-1; D is perhaps TRBD1 (5 bases). This CDR3 is 13 amino acids long. Trimming stripped 0 bases from V and 9 bases from J, with 9 bases between. From germline, CDR1 is MNHNY and CDR2 SVGAGI (reference sequence). CDR3 coding DNA: TGTGCCAGCAGTTACTCAGCAGGGCTTGAGCAGTTCTTC. It codes for CASSYSAGLEQFF.

The V and J genes are TRBV14 and TRBJ1-1; D not resolved. CDR1 is SGHDN and CDR2 is FVKESK in the germline V gene. The V gene lost 6 bases and the J gene lost 1 base, with 12 bases spanning the gap. The CDR3 sequence is 14 residues long. CDR3 sequence: CASSRDISNTEAFF. CDR3 coding DNA: TGTGCCAGCAGTCGAGACATCTCGAACACTGAAGCTTTCTTT. The entire variable domain, with the rest obtained from reference TRBV14 and TRBJ1-1, is as follows: EAGVTQFPSHSVIEKGQTVTLRCDPISGHDNLYWYRRVMGKEIKFLLHFVKESKQDESGMPNNRFLAERTGGTYSTLKVQPAELEDSGVYFCASSRDISNTEAFFGQGTRLTVV.

This chain links TRBV9 with TRBJ2-1, with 10 bases matching TRBD2. The germline gives CDR1 SGDLS, CDR2 YYNGEE. The CDR3 runs to 16 residues. J lost 7 bases, V lost 3 bases, and 10 bases had no gene match. Here the CDR3 DNA reads TGTGCCAGCAGCGCCCTCCTAGCGGGGGCCTCAAATGAGCAGTTCTTC. Encoded protein: CASSALLAGASNEQFF.

The chain uses TRBV2 and TRBJ1-2; TRBD1 matches 9 bases. Germline V CDR1 and CDR2: SNHLY, FYNNEI. The V gene end was trimmed by 6 bases and the J gene end by 5 bases; junction bases not matched to a gene: 4. The CDR3 sequence is 13 residues long. Written as DNA, the CDR3 is TGTGCCAGCAGCGGAGACAGGGGGTATGGCTACACCTTC. Protein sequence: CASSGDRGYGYTF.

The CDR3 sequence is CASSFGTRGTEAFF. The DNA of the CDR3 is TGTGCCAGCAGTTTCGGGACCCGGGGCACTGAAGCTTTCTTT. The chain recombines TRBV6-5 with TRBJ1-1; D is possibly TRBD1 (5 bases). Germline assignment: CDR1 MNHEY and CDR2 SVGAGI. Between the trimmed V and J ends, which lost 4 bases and 4 bases, there was a span of 13 bases. The CDR3 has 14 residues.

The V and J genes are TRBV2 and TRBJ1-1; D not resolved. CDR3 length: 13 residues. V was cut by 7 bases and J by 0 bases, with 9 bases left in between. Germline CDR1 and CDR2: SNHLY and FYNNEI. CDR3 nucleotide sequence: TGTGCCAGCACAGGTATCATGAACACTGAAGCTTTCTTT. Its protein product is CASTGIMNTEAFF.

This clone was counted a few times. J is TRBJ1-3 and V is TRBV6-1, with D perhaps matching TRBD1 (6 bases). This CDR3 has 14 amino acids. Trimming pared 8 bases from V and 2 bases from J, leaving 13 bases between. Germline V gene data show CDR1 as MNHNS and CDR2 as SASEGT. The CDR3: CASYNRDAGNTIYF. In DNA form, the CDR3 reads TGTGCCAGCTATAACAGGGATGCTGGAAACACCATATATTTT.

The chain combines TRBV5-1 with TRBJ1-4, with 10 nucleotides matching TRBD1. CDR1 and CDR2 from the germline V gene are SGHRS and YFSETQ. This CDR3 is built from 16 residues. V shed 5 bases and J 2 bases; nucleotides not matched to a gene: 6. CDR3 bases: TGCGCCAGCAGTCTCGACAGGGGGCCGACTAATGAAAAACTGTTTTTT. Protein: CASSLDRGPTNEKLFF.

The rearrangement links TRBV9 to TRBJ2-5; 12 bases fit TRBD2. Trimming removed 4 bases from V and 4 bases from J; junction bases left unmatched: 8. The CDR3 consists of 16 residues. CDR1 is SGDLS and CDR2 is YYNGEE in the germline V gene. The CDR3 reads CASSLASGGAGETQYF. DNA of the CDR3: TGTGCCAGCAGCCTGGCTAGCGGGGGGGCCGGAGAGACCCAGTACTTC.

This chain uses TRBV4-3 with TRBJ2-2; D may be TRBD1 (6 bases). V shed 4 bases and J shed 4 bases, with 16 bases lying between them. This CDR3 is built from 16 residues. Germline V lookup: CDR1 LGHNA, CDR2 YSLEER. CDR3 amino acids: CASSLYNTGTTGELFF. CDR3 sequence (DNA): TGCGCCAGCAGCCTTTACAACACAGGGACCACCGGGGAGCTGTTTTTT.

This rearrangement joins TRBV28 to TRBJ1-1; D may be TRBD1 (5 bases). Deletions cut 6 bases from V and 2 bases from J, with 16 bases between. CDR1 and CDR2 from the germline V gene are MDHEN and SYDVKM. The CDR3 length is 15 residues. The CDR3, as DNA: TGTGCCAGCAGGATCCGGGGCCATATTAACACTGAAGCTTTCTTT. Translating gives CASRIRGHINTEAFF.